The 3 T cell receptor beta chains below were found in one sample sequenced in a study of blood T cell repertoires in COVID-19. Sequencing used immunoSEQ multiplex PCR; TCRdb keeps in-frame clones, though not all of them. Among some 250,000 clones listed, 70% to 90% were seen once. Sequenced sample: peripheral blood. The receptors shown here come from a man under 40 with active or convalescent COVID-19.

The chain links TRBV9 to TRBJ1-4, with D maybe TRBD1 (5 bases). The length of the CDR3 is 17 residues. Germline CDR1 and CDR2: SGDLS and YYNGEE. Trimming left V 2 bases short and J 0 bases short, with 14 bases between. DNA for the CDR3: TGTGCCAGCAGCGTTGGCGGAACAGGTACAACTAATGAAAAACTGTTTTTT. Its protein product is CASSVGGTGTTNEKLFF. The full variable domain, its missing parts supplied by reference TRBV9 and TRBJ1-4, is DSGVTQTPKHLITATGQRVTLRCSPRSGDLSVYWYQQSLDQGLQFLIQYYNGEERAKGNILERFSAQQFPDLHSELNLSSLELGDSALYFCASSVGGTGTTNEKLFFGSGTQLSVL.

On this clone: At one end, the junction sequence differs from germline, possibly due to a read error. For the CDR3, the DNA is TGTGCCTGGAGTGTACAAGGGGGCCGTAAGATCTTC. As protein: CAWSVQGGRKIF. The gene calls are TRBV30 and TRBJ2-4; 7 bases agree with TRBD1. From germline, CDR1 is GTSNPN and CDR2 SVGIG (reference sequence). The CDR3 is 12 residues long. Combining the CDR3 with reference TRBV30 and TRBJ2-4 gives the whole variable domain SQTIHQWPATLVQPVGSPLSLECTVEGTSNPNLYWYRQAAGRGLQLLFYSVGIGQISSEVPQNLSASRPQDRQFILSSKKLLLSDSGFYLCAWSVQGGRKIFGAGTRLSVL.

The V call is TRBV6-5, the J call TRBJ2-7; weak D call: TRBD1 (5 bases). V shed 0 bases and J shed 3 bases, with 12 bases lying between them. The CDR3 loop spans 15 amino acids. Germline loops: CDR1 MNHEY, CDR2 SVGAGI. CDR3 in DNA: TGTGCCAGCAGTTACTCAGGGGATCCCATCTACGAGCAGTACTTC. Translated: CASSYSGDPIYEQYF.